This T cell receptor beta chain emerged from a study of PD-L1 blockade in urothelial cancer. Repertoires were generated with immunoSEQ multiplex PCR, while TCRdb's copy carries only in-frame clones and drops some. Among some 120,000 clones listed, around 86% were seen once. This clone occurred a few times. The germline gives CDR1 SGHRS, CDR2 YFSETQ. The V segment lost 4 bases and the J segment 6 bases; nucleotides outside the gene matches: 12. This CDR3 comprises 15 residues. Time point meaning: peripheral blood 6 weeks after treatment start. Pretreatment sampling and on-treatment sampling together yielded between 1 and 8 samples for each patient.

This specimen consisted of PBMCs, obtained around atezolizumab (anti-PD-L1) treatment. The sequence was obtained from a man in his forties or fifties with urothelial cancer. This rearrangement joins TRBV5-1 to TRBJ2-7, with TRBD1 identical over 8 bases. The CDR3 loop is CASSAGPGQVPEQYF. CDR3 DNA: TGCGCCAGCAGCGCGGGGCCGGGACAGGTCCCCGAGCAGTACTTC.